These 11 T cell receptor beta chains came from one sample sequenced in a study of patients and donors after allogeneic stem cell transplantation. One entry per CDR3 protein results from TCRdb running MiXCR on the RT-PCR reads. The data show about 110,000 distinct CDR3 sequences, 35% to 45% seen once. The sample consisted of blood, either unsorted or a sorted T cell fraction (not recorded which). Receptor source: a human donor who was either an allogeneic HSCT recipient or a stem cell or donor lymphocyte infusion donor (not recorded which). It is not recorded whose cells these are; they may come from a transplant donor.

V gene TRBV7-2 combines with J gene TRBJ2-2; no reliable D call. V lost 1 base, J lost 2 bases, and 5 bases lay in between. The V gene's germline CDR1 is SGHTA and CDR2 FQGNSA. This CDR3 has 14 amino acids. The CDR3 nucleotides are TGTGCCAGCAGCTTAGTCCTTAACACCGGGGAGCTGTTTTTT. Encoded protein: CASSLVLNTGELFF.

This clonotype was picked up a small number of times. The chain carries TRBV6-2 or TRBV6-3 and TRBJ2-3; the match to TRBD2 covers 12 bases. After removal of 2 bases from V and 4 bases from J, the junction contained 7 bases not matched to a gene. The CDR3 totals 17 residues. The germline CDR1 and CDR2 sequences are MNHEY and SVGEGT. CDR3 loop: CASSYPTSGRGADTQYF. The CDR3, as DNA: TGTGCCAGCAGTTACCCGACTAGCGGGAGAGGGGCAGATACGCAGTATTTT.

V and J are TRBV11-2 and TRBJ1-3; a weak D match, TRBD1 (6 bases). The CDR3 has 16 residues. CDR1 SGHAT and CDR2 FQNNGV come from the germline V gene. V lost 1 base, J lost 1 base, and 11 bases lay in between. The DNA of the CDR3 is TGTGCCAGCAGCTTAGGACGGGGGGCGTCTGGAAACACCATATATTTT. Protein product: CASSLGRGASGNTIYF. Supplemented by reference TRBV11-2 and TRBJ1-3, the full variable domain reads EAGVAQSPRYKIIEKRQSVAFWCNPISGHATLYWYQQILGQGPKLLIQFQNNGVVDDSQLPKDRFSAERLKGVDSTLKIQPAKLEDSAVYLCASSLGRGASGNTIYFGEGSWLTVV.

The V and J genes are TRBV20-1 and TRBJ2-5, with D tentatively TRBD2 (6 bases). Trimming took off 4 bases at V and 5 bases at J, with 11 bases between the two ends. CDR1 and CDR2 from the germline V gene are DFQATT and SNEGSKA (reference sequence). The CDR3 is 12 amino acids. The CDR3: CSAKEGRETQYF. The CDR3 bases are TGCAGTGCTAAGGAGGGTAGGGAGACCCAGTACTTC.

The V and J genes are TRBV18 and TRBJ1-1; 10 bases match TRBD1. V dropped 1 base and J dropped 2; count of bases not matched to a gene: 1. The CDR3 has 15 amino acids. Germline CDR1 reads KGHSH; CDR2 reads LQKENI. Written as DNA, the CDR3 is TGTGCCAGCTCACCACAGACAGGGGGCAACACTGAAGCTTTCTTT. Encoded protein: CASSPQTGGNTEAFF.

This clonotype was seen at least ten times. The chain joins TRBV5-6 to TRBJ1-3; 8 positions match TRBD1. Germline-derived CDR1 and CDR2 are SGHDT and YYEEEE. Trimming removed 4 bases from V and 3 bases from J; junction bases left unmatched: 3. CDR3 length equals 14 residues. The CDR3 region is CASSTDRVGNTIYF. The CDR3 DNA sequence: TGTGCCAGCAGCACGGACAGGGTTGGAAACACCATATATTTT.

A few counts support this clonotype. J is TRBJ1-6 and V is TRBV20-1; tentative D call: TRBD1 (5 bases). The V gene lost 3 bases and the J gene lost 6 bases, with 9 bases spanning the gap. Germline CDR1 is DFQATT and CDR2 is SNEGSKA (reference sequence). The CDR3 sequence is 13 residues long. CDR3 sequence reads: CSARGPSNSPLHF. DNA of the CDR3: TGCAGTGCTAGGGGGCCTAGTAATTCACCCCTCCACTTT.

The chain combines TRBV15 with TRBJ1-2, with unresolved D. The germline CDR1 and CDR2 sequences are LNHNV and YYDKDF (reference sequence). This CDR3 contains 15 residues. The V end lost 3 bases, the J end lost 4 bases, and 15 bases lay between the germline ends. The CDR3, as DNA: TGTGCCACCAGCAGTGAAAGGGCGGGCTTCTATGGCTACACCTTC. This translates into CATSSERAGFYGYTF.

This clonotype was observed a handful of times. The chain employs TRBV12-3 or TRBV12-4 and TRBJ2-5; no clear D. There are 11 residues in the CDR3. V gave up 7 bases and J gave up 5 bases, with 8 bases separating them. In nucleotides, the CDR3 is TGTGCCAGCAAGGCCGGGGAGACCCAGTACTTC. Protein product: CASKAGETQYF.

This clonotype has only a few counts. The chain uses TRBV12-3 or TRBV12-4 and TRBJ2-1; a weak D match, TRBD2 (6 bases). The CDR3 runs to 11 residues. With 5 bases removed from V and 10 bases from J, the gap between germline ends came to 9 bases. CDR3 in amino acids: CASSTRGEQFF. CDR3 bases: TGTGCCAGCAGTACCCGGGGGGAGCAGTTCTTC.

The CDR3 DNA sequence: TGCAGCGTTGTGGCAGATACGCAGTATTTT. Its translation: CSVVADTQYF. The genes are TRBV29-1 and TRBJ2-3, with D hard to call. CDR3 length: 10 residues. Germline CDR1 reads SQVTM; CDR2 reads ANQGSEA. V was shortened by 4 bases and J by 4 bases, with 3 bases between the two germline ends.